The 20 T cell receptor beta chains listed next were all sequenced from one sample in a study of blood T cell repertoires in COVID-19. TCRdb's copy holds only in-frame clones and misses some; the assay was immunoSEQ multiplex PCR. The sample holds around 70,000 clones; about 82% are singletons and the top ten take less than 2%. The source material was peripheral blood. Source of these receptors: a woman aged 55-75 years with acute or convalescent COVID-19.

This CDR3 is CASSIYPRTGGYGYTF. CDR3 bases: TGTGCCAGTAGTATCTATCCACGGACAGGAGGATATGGCTACACCTTC. This chain uses TRBV19 with TRBJ1-2; 7 nucleotides line up with TRBD1. Per germline, CDR1 LNHDA and CDR2 SQIVND (reference sequence). The CDR3 totals 16 residues. Losses at the gene ends were 3 bases for V and 5 bases for J; bases not matched to a gene: 12.

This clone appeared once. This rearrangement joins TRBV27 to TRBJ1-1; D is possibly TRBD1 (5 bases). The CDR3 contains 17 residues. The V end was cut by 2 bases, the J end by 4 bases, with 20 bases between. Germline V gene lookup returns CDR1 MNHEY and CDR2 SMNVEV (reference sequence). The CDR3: CASSLGSLAGGVTEAFF. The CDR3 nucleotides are TGTGCCAGCAGTTTAGGATCCCTAGCCGGGGGGGTCACTGAAGCTTTCTTT.

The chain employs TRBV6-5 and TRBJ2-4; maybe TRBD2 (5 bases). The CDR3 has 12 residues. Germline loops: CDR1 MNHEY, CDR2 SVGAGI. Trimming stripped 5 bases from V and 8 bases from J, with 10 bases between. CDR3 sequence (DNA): TGTGCCAGCAGTAGGGAGAGAGACATTCAGTACTTC. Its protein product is CASSRERDIQYF.

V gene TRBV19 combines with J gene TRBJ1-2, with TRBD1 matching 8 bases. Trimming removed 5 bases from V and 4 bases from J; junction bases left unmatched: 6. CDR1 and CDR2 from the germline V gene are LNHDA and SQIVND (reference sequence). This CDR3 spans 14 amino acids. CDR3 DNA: TGTGCCAGTAGTCCGACAGGGGAATTCTATGGCTACACCTTC. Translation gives CASSPTGEFYGYTF.

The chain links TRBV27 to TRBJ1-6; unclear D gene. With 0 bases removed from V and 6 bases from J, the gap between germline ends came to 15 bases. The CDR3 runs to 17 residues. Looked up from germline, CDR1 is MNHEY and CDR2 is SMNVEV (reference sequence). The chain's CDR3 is CASSLSPGKGRNSPLHF. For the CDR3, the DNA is TGTGCCAGCAGTTTATCGCCGGGGAAGGGTCGTAATTCACCCCTCCACTTT.

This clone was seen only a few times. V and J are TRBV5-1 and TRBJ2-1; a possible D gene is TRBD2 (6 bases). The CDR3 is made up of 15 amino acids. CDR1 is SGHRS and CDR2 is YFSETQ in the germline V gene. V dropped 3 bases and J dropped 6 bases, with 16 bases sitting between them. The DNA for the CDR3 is TGCGCCAGCAGCTGGGACTCAGGGTTGAGCAATGAGCAGTTCTTC. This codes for CASSWDSGLSNEQFF.

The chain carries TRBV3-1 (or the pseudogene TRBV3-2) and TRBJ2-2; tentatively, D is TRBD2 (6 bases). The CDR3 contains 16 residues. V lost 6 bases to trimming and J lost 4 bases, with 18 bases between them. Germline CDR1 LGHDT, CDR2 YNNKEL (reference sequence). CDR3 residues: CASRNRDSGATGELFF. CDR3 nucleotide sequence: TGTGCCAGCAGGAACCGGGACTCAGGAGCCACCGGGGAGCTGTTTTTT.

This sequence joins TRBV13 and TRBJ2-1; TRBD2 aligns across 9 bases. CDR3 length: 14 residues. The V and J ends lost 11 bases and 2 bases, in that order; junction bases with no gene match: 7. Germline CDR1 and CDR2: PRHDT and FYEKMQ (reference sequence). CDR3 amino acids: CAAQRGVAYNEQFF. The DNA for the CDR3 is TGTGCCGCTCAGCGGGGGGTAGCCTACAATGAGCAGTTCTTC.

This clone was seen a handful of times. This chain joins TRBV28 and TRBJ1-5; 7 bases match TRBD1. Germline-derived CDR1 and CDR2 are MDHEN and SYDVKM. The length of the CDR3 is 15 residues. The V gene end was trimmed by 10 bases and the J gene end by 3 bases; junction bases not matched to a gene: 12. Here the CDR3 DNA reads TGTGCCACCTCCCGGGCCAGGGGGGTCAATCAGCCCCAGCATTTT. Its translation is CATSRARGVNQPQHF.

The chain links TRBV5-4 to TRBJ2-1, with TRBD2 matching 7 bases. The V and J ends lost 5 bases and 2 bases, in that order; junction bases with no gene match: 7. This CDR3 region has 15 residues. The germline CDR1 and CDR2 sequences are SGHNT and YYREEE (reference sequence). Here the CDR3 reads CASSLTSGAYNEQFF. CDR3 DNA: TGTGCCAGCAGTTTGACAAGCGGGGCCTACAATGAGCAGTTCTTC.

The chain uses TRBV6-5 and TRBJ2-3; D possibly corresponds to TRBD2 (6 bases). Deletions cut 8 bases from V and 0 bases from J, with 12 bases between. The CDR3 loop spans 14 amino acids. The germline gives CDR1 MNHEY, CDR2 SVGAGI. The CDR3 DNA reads TGTGCCAGCTCCTTAGCGGTTAGCACAGATACGCAGTATTTT. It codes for CASSLAVSTDTQYF.

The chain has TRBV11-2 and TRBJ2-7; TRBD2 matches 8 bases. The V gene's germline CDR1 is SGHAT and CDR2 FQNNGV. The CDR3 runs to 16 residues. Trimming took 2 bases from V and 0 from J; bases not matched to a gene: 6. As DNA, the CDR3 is TGTGCCAGCAGCTTAAATACGGGAGGGGGCTCCTACGAGCAGTACTTC. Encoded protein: CASSLNTGGGSYEQYF.

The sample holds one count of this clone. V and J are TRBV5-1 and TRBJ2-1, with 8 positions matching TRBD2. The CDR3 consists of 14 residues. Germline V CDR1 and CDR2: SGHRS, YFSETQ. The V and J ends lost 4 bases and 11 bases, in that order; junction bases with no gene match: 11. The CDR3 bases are TGCGCCAGCAGCCTACGGACTAGCAGGAGTCAGCAGTTCTTC. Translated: CASSLRTSRSQQFF.

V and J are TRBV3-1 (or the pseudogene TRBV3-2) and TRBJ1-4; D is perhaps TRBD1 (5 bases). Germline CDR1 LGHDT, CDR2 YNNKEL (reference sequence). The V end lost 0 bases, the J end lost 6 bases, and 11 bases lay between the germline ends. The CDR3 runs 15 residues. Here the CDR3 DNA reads TGTGCCAGCAGCCAAGAGTGGGGGGGGTATGAAAAACTGTTTTTT. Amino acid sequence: CASSQEWGGYEKLFF.

The CDR3 nucleotides are TGTGCCAGCAGTGTTACAGGGGATTCACCCCTCCACTTT. Translation gives CASSVTGDSPLHF. The chain uses TRBV7-9 and TRBJ1-6; 7 bases are shared with TRBD1. V gave up 6 bases and J gave up 8 bases; unmatched junction bases: 4. The germline gives CDR1 SEHNR, CDR2 FQNEAQ (reference sequence). The CDR3 sequence is 13 residues long.

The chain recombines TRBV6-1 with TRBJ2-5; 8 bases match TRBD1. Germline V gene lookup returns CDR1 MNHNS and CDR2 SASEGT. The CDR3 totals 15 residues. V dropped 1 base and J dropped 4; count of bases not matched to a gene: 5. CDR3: CASSEDRGSAETQYF. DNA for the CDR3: TGTGCCAGCAGTGAAGACAGGGGGTCGGCAGAGACCCAGTACTTC.

CDR3 coding DNA: TGCGCCAGCAGCTTGATTGGTGGCAGGGTGAGGGGAGGAAACACTGAAGCTTTCTTT. Protein product: CASSLIGGRVRGGNTEAFF. The chain recombines TRBV5-1 with TRBJ1-1; tentative D call: TRBD1 (5 bases). The germline gives CDR1 SGHRS, CDR2 YFSETQ. With 1 base removed from V and 2 bases from J, the gap between germline ends came to 24 bases. The CDR3 runs 19 residues.

The CDR3 is CASSPWTPQETQYF. CDR3 in DNA: TGTGCCAGCAGCCCTTGGACTCCTCAAGAGACCCAGTACTTC. V and J are TRBV7-2 and TRBJ2-5, with D tentatively TRBD2 (5 bases). V was trimmed by 5 bases and J by 2 bases, leaving 12 bases between them. This CDR3 spans 14 amino acids. Germline V gene data show CDR1 as SGHTA and CDR2 as FQGNSA.

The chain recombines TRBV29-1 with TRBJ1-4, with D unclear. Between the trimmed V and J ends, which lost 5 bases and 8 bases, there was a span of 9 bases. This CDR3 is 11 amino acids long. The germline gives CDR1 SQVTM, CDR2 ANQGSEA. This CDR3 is CSVSTWEKLFF. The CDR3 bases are TGCAGCGTTTCCACATGGGAAAAACTGTTTTTT.

CDR3 sequence: CATSRQGNQPQHF. The DNA of the CDR3 is TGTGCCACCAGCAGACAGGGAAATCAGCCCCAGCATTTT. The chain combines TRBV15 with TRBJ1-5, with D perhaps TRBD1 (5 bases). V lost 2 bases to trimming and J lost 4 bases, with 6 bases between them. Germline V CDR1 and CDR2: LNHNV, YYDKDF (reference sequence). This CDR3 has 13 residues.